This T cell receptor (beta chain) was captured in a study of T cells in Graves' hyperthyroidism and ophthalmopathy (dated by TCRdb to the late 2010s). Notes on the research overall: To identify distinguishing TCR V-J signatures, a discovery cohort of around 100 patients was used, comprising some 45 with Graves' ophthalmopathy and some 60 with stable Graves' hyperthyroidism. Prospective prediction of ophthalmopathy was tested in an independent validation cohort of fewer than 20 hyperthyroidism patients and 15 to 17 patients who later progressed to ophthalmopathy. For training and testing, the 100 or so patients in the discovery cohort were randomly divided in a 7:3 ratio. The study also compared thyroid tissue and blood T-cell repertoires from 5 to 7 Graves' hyperthyroidism patients. After sampling, hyperthyroidism patients received methimazole starting at 30 mg daily, and ophthalmopathy patients received high-dose intravenous methylprednisolone. The paper reports TCR Vbeta CDR3 sequencing of roughly 140 peripheral blood samples: approximately 41 ophthalmopathy, approximately 74 hyperthyroidism and around 17 progressor patients. The research as a whole found: A 13 V-J signature model separated ophthalmopathy from stable hyperthyroidism, with just over 85% sensitivity and just under 84% specificity in cross-validation and 80%/75% in testing. Most expanded thyroid clonotypes (frequency above 0.001) were also detected in blood, a finding suggesting that blood repertoires may reflect thyroid immune responses. During validation, the model predicted progression to ophthalmopathy a median of roughly 7.1 months ahead of onset, with more than 60% sensitivity and around 73% specificity. Sample size was not statistically predetermined, and investigators were not blinded to group allocation.

Amplification of TCR beta CDR3 regions was carried out from RNA transcripts. A first-round RT-PCR of the TCR CDR3 used the HTBI primer set with the Qiagen OneStep RT-PCR kit. Libraries were constructed in a second round of multiplex PCR, after which size selection and purification were performed. The libraries were sequenced on an Illumina HiSeq2000 using paired-end 100 bp reads. The paper's data handling went like this. SOAPnuke was used to process the raw data, with reads discarded if the reads contained adapters or uncalled bases, had a mean Phred below 15, or lacked an exact constant-primer or identifier match. COPE v1.2.5 was used to merge high-quality paired reads, and clonotypes were defined as unique nucleotide sequences. MiTCR v1.1 was used to align the clonotypes against IMGT TRBV, TRBD and TRBJ reference segments. Only V-J combinations with frequency above 0.0001, covering about 99% of repertoires, were analysed. The TCS score was defined as the ratio of F50 (clonal expansion) to E x V (chaos), calculated using BLOSUM62-based TCRdist between CDR3 peptides within each V-J. Welch's t-statistics and random forest reduced just over 500 V-J features to under 15, which were used in a naive Bayes classifier (R e1071). TCRdb applied fastp at Q25 and MiXCR to the public reads, then kept only in-frame beta chains. Each entry merges the rows of one CDR3 protein and shows their most common DNA and genes. Clone size and V and J calls follow TCRdb, not the original study. The sample table holds hundreds of thousands of distinct CDR3 sequences, of which 46% were seen once. The top ten hold 6.5% to 9% of the sample.

Graves' hyperthyroidism was defined as stable when no progression to ophthalmopathy occurred over 18 months of follow-up. The hyperthyroidism patients were between 18 and 65 years old and newly diagnosed, with a disease duration of less than 2 months. The study excluded patients with uncontrolled infections, other autoimmune diseases, pregnancy or lactation. Diagnoses relied on clinical symptoms, serum thyroxine and TRAb, thyroid ultrasound and orbital computed tomography. Total RNA was extracted using Trizol reagent, and RNA quality was assessed on an Agilent 2100 Bioanalyzer. This clonotype was recorded a few times. This clone's antigen is unknown. Within one base of it there is no much larger clone, and no base qualities were kept. V loses 3 bases, J loses 5 bases, and the germline ends lie 8 bases apart. From its cysteine to its phenylalanine, the CDR3 spans 11 amino acids. Only the CDR3 DNA is retained, 33 bases long and in frame from the first base. According to the germline V gene (reference sequence), CDR1 reads DFQATT and CDR2 reads SNEGSKA.

Rearrangement joined TRBV20-1 to TRBJ2-7; the D gene cannot be resolved reliably. Input material: peripheral blood or thyroid tissue (not recorded which). The receptor was derived from a woman in her late teens or twenties with Graves' hyperthyroidism. Donor details come from another sample of the same person, matched by shared clones. Read as DNA, the sequence is TGCAGTGCTAGTGACGGAGACGAGCAGTACTTC. Its translation reads: CSASDGDEQYF.